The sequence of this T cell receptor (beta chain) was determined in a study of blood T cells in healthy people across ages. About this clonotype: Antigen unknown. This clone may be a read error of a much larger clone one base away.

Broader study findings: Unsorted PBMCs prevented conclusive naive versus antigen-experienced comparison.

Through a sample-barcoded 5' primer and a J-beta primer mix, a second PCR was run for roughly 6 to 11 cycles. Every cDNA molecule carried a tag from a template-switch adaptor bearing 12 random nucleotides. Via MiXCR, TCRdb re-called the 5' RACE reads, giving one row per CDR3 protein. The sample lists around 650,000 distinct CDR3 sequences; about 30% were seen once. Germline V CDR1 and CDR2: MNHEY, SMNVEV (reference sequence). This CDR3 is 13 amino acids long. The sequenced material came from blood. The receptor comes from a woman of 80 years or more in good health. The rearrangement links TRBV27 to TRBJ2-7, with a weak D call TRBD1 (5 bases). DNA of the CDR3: TGTGCCAGCAGGTTATCTAAGGGGTACGAGCAGTACTTC. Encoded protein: CASRLSKGYEQYF.